Listed here are 9 T cell receptor beta chains from one sample, sequenced in a study. Each CDR3 protein is one row after TCRdb ran MiXCR on the 5' RACE reads. This table holds 25,000 to 40,000 distinct CDR3 sequences, around 22% found once. Sequenced input: memory CD4+ T cells sorted from blood. The subset denotes: memory CD4+ T cells, CD4+CD45RO+CD25-. The receptors were sampled from a female donor with breast cancer.

This chain joins TRBV20-1 and TRBJ1-2, with 7 bases identical to TRBD1. The CDR3 is 14 residues long. Germline assignment: CDR1 DFQATT and CDR2 SNEGSKA (reference sequence). V gave up 4 bases and J gave up 1 base; unmatched junction bases: 6. The CDR3 sequence is CSATRTGFNYGYTF. The DNA for the CDR3 is TGCAGTGCTACAAGGACAGGCTTTAACTATGGCTACACCTTC.

This clonotype was observed a handful of times. The V call is TRBV28, the J call TRBJ2-7; D is ambiguous. In germline, CDR1 is MDHEN, CDR2 SYDVKM. V gave up 4 bases and J gave up 3 bases, with 4 bases separating them. The CDR3 is 11 amino acids. CDR3 DNA sequence: TGTGCCAGCAGTTCCAACTACGAGCAGTACTTC. This translates into CASSSNYEQYF.

The V call is TRBV13, the J call TRBJ2-3, with D unclear. The CDR3 extends over 14 amino acids. With 0 bases removed from V and 2 bases from J, the gap between germline ends came to 6 bases. Germline values: CDR1 PRHDT, CDR2 FYEKMQ (reference sequence). The CDR3 nucleotides are TGTGCCAGCAGCTTAGGACGGACCACAGATACGCAGTATTTT. It translates to CASSLGRTTDTQYF.

This clonotype was counted only a few times. Here the CDR3 reads CASSLERGRTDTQYF. The CDR3 DNA follows: TGCGCCAGCAGCTTGGAGCGGGGGCGCACAGATACGCAGTATTTT. The V and J genes are TRBV5-1 and TRBJ2-3; 8 nucleotides match TRBD2. CDR1 is SGHRS and CDR2 is YFSETQ in the germline V gene. J was trimmed by 1 base and V by 0 bases; bases with no gene match: 1. This CDR3 region has 15 residues. Using reference TRBV5-1 and TRBJ2-3 for the parts outside the CDR3, the full variable domain is KAGVTQTPRYLIKTRGQQVTLSCSPISGHRSVSWYQQTPGQGLQFLFEYFSETQRNKGNFPGRFSGRQFSNSRSEMNVSTLELGDSALYLCASSLERGRTDTQYFGPGTRLTVL.

The chain has TRBV13 and TRBJ2-1; TRBD1 is a possible D gene (5 bases). CDR3 length: 13 amino acids. The V gene's germline CDR1 is PRHDT and CDR2 FYEKMQ (reference sequence). Trimming took off 3 bases at V and 5 bases at J, with 8 bases between the two ends. CDR3 in amino acids: CASSFRQHNEQFF. The CDR3 DNA reads TGTGCCAGCAGCTTCAGACAGCACAATGAGCAGTTCTTC.

This clonotype occurred a few times. The gene calls are TRBV27 and TRBJ1-1; the D gene is possibly TRBD1 (6 bases). The CDR3 runs to 14 residues. The ends were cut back, 5 bases at V and 4 bases at J, with 14 bases in the middle. The germline gives CDR1 MNHEY, CDR2 SMNVEV (reference sequence). The CDR3 spells CASSPDRQSTEAFF. CDR3 DNA sequence: TGTGCCAGCAGTCCGGACAGACAGAGCACTGAAGCTTTCTTT.

This clonotype was detected only a few times. The V call is TRBV20-1, the J call TRBJ1-5; D perhaps matches TRBD1 (6 bases). The V end was cut by 6 bases, the J end by 4 bases, with 22 bases between. Germline V gene data show CDR1 as DFQATT and CDR2 as SNEGSKA (reference sequence). The CDR3 totals 16 residues. CDR3 sequence (DNA): TGCAGTGCCGCCGGGGGCAGGGGTCGGGGAAATCAGCCCCAGCATTTT. Its protein is CSAAGGRGRGNQPQHF.

The rearrangement joins TRBV11-1 to TRBJ2-2; either TRBD1 or TRBD2 may fit D (6 bases each). V lost 1 base and J 7 bases, leaving 13 bases between the germline ends. CDR1 and CDR2 (germline): SGHAT, FQDESV (reference sequence). The CDR3 is made up of 15 amino acids. CDR3 loop: CASSLGRGSDGELFF. CDR3 in DNA: TGTGCCAGCAGCTTAGGGAGGGGGTCGGACGGGGAGCTGTTTTTT.

V is TRBV6-2 or TRBV6-3 and J is TRBJ2-1, with 9 bases lining up with TRBD1. Germline V gene lookup returns CDR1 MNHEY and CDR2 SVGEGT. Trimming at V came to 6 bases and at J to 14 bases, leaving 8 bases not matched to a gene. This CDR3 has 12 residues. CDR3 loop: CASSLRDRDKFF. In DNA, the CDR3 is TGTGCCAGCAGCCTCCGGGACAGGGACAAGTTCTTC.